This TCR beta chain stems from a study of radiotherapy plus CTLA-4 blockade in lung cancer. Whole-study context: With roughly 30% of patients having disease control, objective responses were seen in roughly 18%.

The CDR3 covers 13 residues. V lost 2 bases, J lost 7 bases, and 9 bases lay in between. The germline V gene has CDR1 ENHRY and CDR2 SYGVKD. The method was immunoSEQ multiplex PCR; TCRdb's version includes in-frame clones alone and lacks a portion of them. Of around 32,000 clones detected, approximately 75% appear once; the ten largest clones hold just under 25%. Findings of the study overall: Expansion in blood of tumor-derived TCR clones was seen after radiotherapy plus ipilimumab.

About this clone: No antigen is known for it.

Source: peripheral blood, taken from a patient treated with radiotherapy plus ipilimumab. The chain uses TRBV10-3 and TRBJ2-1; D may be TRBD2 (5 bases). This TCR was sampled from a human donor with non-small cell lung cancer that progressed on radiotherapy plus ipilimumab. CDR3 bases: TGTGCCATCAGTGAGACTAGTAGGAATGAGCAGTTCTTC. Amino acids: CAISETSRNEQFF.